The clone carrying this T cell receptor (beta chain) was recorded only once. The CDR3 covers 13 residues. The trim removed 3 bases at V and 2 bases at J, leaving 1 base unmatched. The germline gives CDR1 SGHNT, CDR2 YYREEE (reference sequence). The data stem from a study of T cell changes during pregnancy in multiple sclerosis. TCRdb keeps only in-frame clones here, not all; method: immunoSEQ multiplex PCR. The sample shows fewer than 75,000 clones, 91% of them seen only once. The sequence derives from a female donor with multiple sclerosis, enrolled in a pregnancy study. Material: peripheral blood, obtained in the first trimester of pregnancy. The rearrangement links TRBV5-4 to TRBJ1-1; 7 bases agree with TRBD1. CDR3 DNA sequence: TGTGCCAGCAGCTGGGACAGAAACACTGAAGCTTTCTTT. It specifies CASSWDRNTEAFF.